The following is a T cell receptor (beta chain) sequence with its context. This clone's antigen is unknown. Per-base quality was not reported, and no clone a single base away is much larger than it. The data belong to a study of control samples from healthy donors and cancer patients (dated by TCRdb to 2020 to 2022). The library was generated by the immunoSEQ multiplex PCR assay. The table was pulled from immuneACCESS by TCRdb, which kept in-frame rearrangements only. Such tables lose some clones; where checked, under half of the loss comes from unresolved V genes, and the rest has no known cause. Here the sample has some 130,000 clones; over 75% occur a single time. Around 2.5% of the sample is in the top ten clones. CDR1 and CDR2 (SGDLS, YYNGEE) derive from the germline V gene. The V end loses 0 bases and the J end loses 4 bases, and a stretch of 13 bases separates them. The CDR3 measures 15 amino acids from cysteine to phenylalanine. The kept DNA is CDR3 alone, 45 bases in frame from the first base.

Sequenced: blood. The clonotype was recovered from a young man in good health. The chain was built from TRBV9 and TRBJ1-2; too little of a D gene remains to name it. The sequenced DNA: TGTGCCAGCAGCGTAGAGGATCGCTCGAGCTATGGCTACACCTTC. Translated, this is CASSVEDRSSYGYTF.